Shown below are 14 T cell receptor beta chains from a single sample sequenced in a study of cytomegalovirus exposure and HLA in healthy donors. Researchers ran the PCR with 60 Vbeta and 13 Jbeta primers. The assay was immunoSEQ multiplex PCR, and TCRdb's table has in-frame clones only and misses some. The table lists about 180,000 clones, 70% to 85% of them singletons. The sample was PBMCs. Receptors originate from a girl aged 2 to 9 in good health and CMV-seropositive.

This clone was found a few times. The CDR3 sequence: CASRPSGKETQYF. The CDR3 DNA sequence: TGTGCCAGCCGGCCTAGCGGTAAAGAGACCCAGTACTTC. The chain carries TRBV7-9 and TRBJ2-5; 7 bases are shared with TRBD2. The V gene end was trimmed by 8 bases and the J gene end by 3 bases; junction bases not matched to a gene: 6. Looked up from germline, CDR1 is SEHNR and CDR2 is FQNEAQ (reference sequence). The CDR3 sequence is 13 residues long.

This clone has a single count. V and J are TRBV5-1 and TRBJ1-3; 7 nucleotides agree with TRBD1. V lost 0 bases, J lost 0 bases, and 3 bases stayed unmatched. The germline CDR1 and CDR2 sequences are SGHRS and YFSETQ. The CDR3 consists of 16 residues. CDR3 sequence reads: CASSLAGQNSGNTIYF. For the CDR3, the DNA is TGCGCCAGCAGCTTGGCGGGACAGAACTCTGGAAACACCATATATTTT.

This chain connects TRBV5-1 to TRBJ2-3, with 8 bases that match TRBD2. J gave up 8 bases and V 2 bases, and 10 bases lay outside the gene matches. CDR3 length: 15 amino acids. CDR1 is SGHRS, CDR2 YFSETQ, per germline. CDR3 nucleotides: TGCGCCAGCAGCTTAGCGGGAGAGTCTGGGGGTACGCAGTATTTT. It translates to CASSLAGESGGTQYF.

The chain carries TRBV28 and TRBJ1-5, with TRBD1 matching 7 bases. Germline loops: CDR1 MDHEN, CDR2 SYDVKM. The J segment lost 0 bases and the V segment lost 2 bases, leaving 10 bases of the junction unmatched. This CDR3 comprises 18 residues. In DNA, the CDR3 is TGTGCCAGCAGTTTAGAGACAGGGACTGGTAGTAGCAATCAGCCCCAGCATTTT. Translating gives CASSLETGTGSSNQPQHF.

The rearrangement joins TRBV4-1 to TRBJ1-2, with a tentative D call TRBD1 (6 bases). V lost 3 bases, J lost 6 bases, and 20 bases lay in between. Germline-derived CDR1 and CDR2 are MGHRA and YSYEKL. This CDR3 is built from 16 residues. The CDR3 loop is CASSQEAGTFRDGYTF. CDR3 sequence (DNA): TGCGCCAGCAGCCAGGAGGCCGGGACATTTAGGGATGGCTACACCTTC.

The chain combines TRBV6-5 with TRBJ1-5; D is ambiguous. The CDR3 runs 15 residues. V was cut by 0 bases and J by 4 bases, with 10 bases left in between. Germline CDR1 reads MNHEY; CDR2 reads SVGAGI. CDR3 nucleotide sequence: TGTGCCAGCAGTTACTCTGGCACAGATAATCAGCCCCAGCATTTT. It yields the protein CASSYSGTDNQPQHF.

This rearrangement joins TRBV5-1 to TRBJ1-2; TRBD1 agrees at 7 bases. The CDR3 length is 15 residues. Trimming removed 0 bases from V and 4 bases from J; junction bases left unmatched: 6. Germline CDR1 is SGHRS and CDR2 is YFSETQ. The CDR3 DNA is TGCGCCAGCAGCTTGGTAGGACAGGCGACCTATGGCTACACCTTC. Its translation is CASSLVGQATYGYTF.

The chain uses TRBV7-6 and TRBJ2-5; 10 bases map to TRBD2. Judging by the DNA end, TRBJ2-7 fits better; the J call may be wrong. From germline, CDR1 is SGHVS and CDR2 FNYEAQ. CDR3 size: 15 residues. The CDR3 is CASSLTSGNNYEQYF. CDR3 DNA: TGTGCCAGCAGCCTAACTAGCGGGAATAACTACGAGCAGTACTTC.

The rearrangement links TRBV5-4 to TRBJ2-1, with TRBD2 identical over 8 bases. CDR1 and CDR2 (germline): SGHNT, YYREEE (reference sequence). V shed 1 base and J 6 bases; nucleotides not matched to a gene: 3. This CDR3 spans 14 amino acids. DNA for the CDR3: TGTGCCAGCAGCTTGACTAGCGGAGGCAATGAGCAGTTCTTC. It yields the protein CASSLTSGGNEQFF.

The chain combines TRBV4-2 with TRBJ1-1; TRBD1 is a possible D gene (6 bases). The germline V gene encodes CDR1 LGHNA and CDR2 YNFKEQ. CDR3 length: 17 amino acids. Trimming shortened V by 0 bases and J by 3 bases, and 17 bases separated the two germline ends. This chain's CDR3 is CASSQDPRSGAYTEAFF. Written as DNA, the CDR3 is TGTGCCAGCAGCCAAGACCCAAGGTCAGGGGCGTACACTGAAGCTTTCTTT.

The DNA of the CDR3 is TGTGCCAGCAGCTTGACAGGAGTGAACACTGAAGCTTTCTTT. As protein: CASSLTGVNTEAFF. The chain couples TRBV7-9 to TRBJ1-1; a weak D match, TRBD1 (6 bases). The CDR3 covers 14 residues. Germline assignment: CDR1 SEHNR and CDR2 FQNEAQ (reference sequence). V shed 3 bases and J shed 0 bases, with 8 bases lying between them.

The V gene is TRBV13, the J gene TRBJ2-7, with 10 bases aligning to TRBD2. After removal of 5 bases from V and 5 bases from J, the junction contained 12 bases not matched to a gene. The CDR3 contains 16 residues. Germline V CDR1 and CDR2: PRHDT, FYEKMQ (reference sequence). CDR3 region: CASSPDYSGRTDEQYF. In DNA, the CDR3 is TGTGCCAGCAGCCCGGACTATAGCGGGAGGACGGACGAGCAGTACTTC.

The rearrangement links TRBV6-5 to TRBJ1-2; D may be TRBD1 (6 bases). V lost 6 bases and J lost 2, with 13 bases in between. CDR3 length equals 14 residues. Germline values: CDR1 MNHEY, CDR2 SVGAGI. The CDR3 bases are TGTGCCAGCAGGGGTTCGGGACAAAACTATGGCTACACCTTC. This gives the protein CASRGSGQNYGYTF.

The genes are TRBV19 and TRBJ1-5, with D uncertain. There are 16 residues in the CDR3. Trimming pared 4 bases from V and 1 base from J, leaving 14 bases between. Germline V lookup: CDR1 LNHDA, CDR2 SQIVND (reference sequence). CDR3 protein: CASSSGPSGSNQPQHF. CDR3 nucleotide sequence: TGTGCCAGTAGTAGCGGTCCCAGCGGGAGCAATCAGCCCCAGCATTTT.